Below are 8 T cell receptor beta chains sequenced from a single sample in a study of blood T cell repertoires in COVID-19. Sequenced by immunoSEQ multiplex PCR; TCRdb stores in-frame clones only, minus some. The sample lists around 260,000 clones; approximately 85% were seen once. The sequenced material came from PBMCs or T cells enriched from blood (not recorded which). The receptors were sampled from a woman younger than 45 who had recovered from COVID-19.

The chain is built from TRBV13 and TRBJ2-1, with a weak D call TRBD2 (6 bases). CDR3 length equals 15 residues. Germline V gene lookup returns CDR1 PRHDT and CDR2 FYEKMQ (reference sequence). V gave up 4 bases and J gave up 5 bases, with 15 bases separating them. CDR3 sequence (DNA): TGTGCCAGCAGCTACCGGGACTTTAGGAACAATGAGCAGTTCTTC. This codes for CASSYRDFRNNEQFF.

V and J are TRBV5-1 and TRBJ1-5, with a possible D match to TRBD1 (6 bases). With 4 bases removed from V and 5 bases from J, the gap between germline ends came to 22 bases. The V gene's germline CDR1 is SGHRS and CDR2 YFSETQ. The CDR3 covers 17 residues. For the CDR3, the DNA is TGCGCCAGCAGCAGCGCGCCCGGGGGGGCGAGGGATCAGCCCCAGCATTTT. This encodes CASSSAPGGARDQPQHF. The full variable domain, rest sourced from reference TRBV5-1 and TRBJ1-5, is KAGVTQTPRYLIKTRGQQVTLSCSPISGHRSVSWYQQTPGQGLQFLFEYFSETQRNKGNFPGRFSGRQFSNSRSEMNVSTLELGDSALYLCASSSAPGGARDQPQHFGDGTRLSIL.

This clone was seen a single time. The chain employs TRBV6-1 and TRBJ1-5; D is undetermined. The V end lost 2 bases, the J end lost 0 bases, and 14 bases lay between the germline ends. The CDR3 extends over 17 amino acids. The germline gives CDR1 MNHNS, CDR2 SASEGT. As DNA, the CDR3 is TGTGCCAGCAGTGAACTCTTTCTCGGTCATAGCAATCAGCCCCAGCATTTT. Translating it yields CASSELFLGHSNQPQHF.

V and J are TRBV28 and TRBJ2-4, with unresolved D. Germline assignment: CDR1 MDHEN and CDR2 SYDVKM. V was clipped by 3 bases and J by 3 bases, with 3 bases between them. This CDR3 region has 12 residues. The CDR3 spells CASSFLKNIQYF. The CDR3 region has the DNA TGTGCCAGCAGTTTCCTCAAAAACATTCAGTACTTC.

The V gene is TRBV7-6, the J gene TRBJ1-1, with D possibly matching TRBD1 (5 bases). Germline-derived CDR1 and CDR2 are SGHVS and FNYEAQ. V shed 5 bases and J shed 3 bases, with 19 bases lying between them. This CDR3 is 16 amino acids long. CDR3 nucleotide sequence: TGTGCCAGCAGCCCTTTCGGGGGACTGGGGGACACTGAAGCTTTCTTT. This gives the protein CASSPFGGLGDTEAFF.

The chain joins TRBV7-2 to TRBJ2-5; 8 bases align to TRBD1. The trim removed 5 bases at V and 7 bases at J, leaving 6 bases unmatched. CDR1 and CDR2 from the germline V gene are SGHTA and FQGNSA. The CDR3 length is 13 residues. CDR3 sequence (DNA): TGTGCCAGCAGCCTGGACAGGGACGCGACCCAGTACTTC. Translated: CASSLDRDATQYF.

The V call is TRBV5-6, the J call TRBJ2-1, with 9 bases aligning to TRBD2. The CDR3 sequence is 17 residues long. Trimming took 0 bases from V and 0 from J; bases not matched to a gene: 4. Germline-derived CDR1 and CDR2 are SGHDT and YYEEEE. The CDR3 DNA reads TGTGCCAGCAGCTTGGCTAGCGGGATGAGCTCCTACAATGAGCAGTTCTTC. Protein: CASSLASGMSSYNEQFF.

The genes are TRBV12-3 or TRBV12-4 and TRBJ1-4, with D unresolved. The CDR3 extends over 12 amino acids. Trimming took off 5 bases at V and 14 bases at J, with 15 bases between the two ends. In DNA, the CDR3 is TGTGCCAGCAGTAATAGCCCAGTTGGTCTGTTTTTT. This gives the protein CASSNSPVGLFF.